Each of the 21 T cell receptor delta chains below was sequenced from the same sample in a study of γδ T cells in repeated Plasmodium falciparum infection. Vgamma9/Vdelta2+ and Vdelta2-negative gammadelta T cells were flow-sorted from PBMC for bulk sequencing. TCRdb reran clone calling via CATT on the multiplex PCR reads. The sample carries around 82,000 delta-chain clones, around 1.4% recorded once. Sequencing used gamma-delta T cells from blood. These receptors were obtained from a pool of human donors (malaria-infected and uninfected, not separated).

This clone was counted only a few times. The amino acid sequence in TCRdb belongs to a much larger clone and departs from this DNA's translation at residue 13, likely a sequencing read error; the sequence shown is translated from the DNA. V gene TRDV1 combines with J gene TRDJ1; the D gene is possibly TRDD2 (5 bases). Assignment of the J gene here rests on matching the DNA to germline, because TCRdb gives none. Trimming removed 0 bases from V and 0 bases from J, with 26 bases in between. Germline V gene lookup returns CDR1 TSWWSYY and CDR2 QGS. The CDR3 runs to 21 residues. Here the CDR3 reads CALGELSTYAFNLPYTDKLIF. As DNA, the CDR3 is TGTGCTCTTGGGGAACTAAGTACCTACGCCTTCAACTTGCCGTACACCGATAAACTCATCTTT.

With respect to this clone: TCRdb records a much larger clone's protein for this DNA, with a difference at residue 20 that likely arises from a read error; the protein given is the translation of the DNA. CDR3: CAFKRHFLRLTGGYKRADKPIF. The DNA of the CDR3 is TGTGCCTTTAAGCGCCACTTCCTACGTCTGACTGGGGGATACAAGCGGGCCGATAAACCCATCTTT. A V gene of TRDV3 was called, but no J gene was assigned; the table assigns TRDD3, which was not confirmed against the DNA. This CDR3 contains 22 residues. Germline V CDR1 and CDR2: TVYSNPD, GDNSRS (reference sequence).

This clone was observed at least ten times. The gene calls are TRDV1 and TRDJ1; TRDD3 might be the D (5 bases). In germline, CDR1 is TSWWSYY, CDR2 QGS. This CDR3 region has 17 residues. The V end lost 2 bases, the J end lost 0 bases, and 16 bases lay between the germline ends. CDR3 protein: CALGESGGPSNTDKLIF. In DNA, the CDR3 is TGTGCTCTTGGGGAATCCGGGGGTCCCTCCAACACCGATAAACTCATCTTT.

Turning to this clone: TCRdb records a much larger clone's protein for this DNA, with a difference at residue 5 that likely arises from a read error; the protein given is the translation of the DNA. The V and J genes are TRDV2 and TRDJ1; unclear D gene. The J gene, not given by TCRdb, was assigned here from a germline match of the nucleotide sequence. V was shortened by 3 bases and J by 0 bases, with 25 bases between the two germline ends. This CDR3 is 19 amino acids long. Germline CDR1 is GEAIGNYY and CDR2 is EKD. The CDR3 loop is CACDAGAAPSPTYTDKLIF. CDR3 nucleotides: TGTGCCTGTGACGCCGGGGCGGCCCCGTCCCCCACGTACACCGATAAACTCATCTTT.

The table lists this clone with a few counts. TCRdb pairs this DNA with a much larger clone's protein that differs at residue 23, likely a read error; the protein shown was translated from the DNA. Here the CDR3 DNA reads TGTGCCTTCAGCTTCGAAAGCCCTTCCTACAGTCCGTCCTACTGGGGGATACGCCTGACCGATAAACCCATCTTT. Translation gives CAFSFESPSYSPSYWGIRLTDKPIF. The chain employs TRDV3 and TRDJ1; 13 positions agree with TRDD3. Germline V lookup: CDR1 TVYSNPD, CDR2 GDNSRS (reference sequence). This CDR3 spans 25 amino acids.

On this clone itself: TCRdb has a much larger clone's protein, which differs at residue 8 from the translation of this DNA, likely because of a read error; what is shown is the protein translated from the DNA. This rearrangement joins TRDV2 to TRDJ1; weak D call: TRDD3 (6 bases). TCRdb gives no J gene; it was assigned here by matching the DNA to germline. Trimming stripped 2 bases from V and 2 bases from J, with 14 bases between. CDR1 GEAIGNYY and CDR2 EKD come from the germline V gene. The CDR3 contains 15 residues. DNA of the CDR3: TGTGCCTGTGACAGCGTGGGGGGTAGGACCGATAAACTCATCTTT. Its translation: CACDSVGGRTDKLIF.

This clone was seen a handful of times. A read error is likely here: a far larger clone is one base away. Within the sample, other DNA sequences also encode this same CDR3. This CDR3 reads CALGELFPIPGESGKLIF. The CDR3 coding sequence is TGTGCTCTTGGGGAACTTTTCCCTATTCCGGGCGAATCTGGTAAACTCATCTTT. This chain connects TRDV1 to TRDJ1; D is uncertain. The CDR3 length is 18 residues. The ends were cut back, 0 bases at V and 7 bases at J, with 24 bases in the middle. The germline CDR1 and CDR2 sequences are TSWWSYY and QGS.

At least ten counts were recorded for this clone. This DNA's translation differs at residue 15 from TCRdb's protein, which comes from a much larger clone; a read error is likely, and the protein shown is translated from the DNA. The CDR3 loop reads CACDTVPLRIRDTDRLIF. For the CDR3, the DNA is TGTGCCTGTGACACCGTTCCTCTTCGGATACGGGACACCGATAGACTCATCTTT. The chain employs TRDV2 and TRDJ1; 7 nucleotides line up with TRDD3. Looked up from germline, CDR1 is GEAIGNYY and CDR2 is EKD. CDR3 size: 18 residues.

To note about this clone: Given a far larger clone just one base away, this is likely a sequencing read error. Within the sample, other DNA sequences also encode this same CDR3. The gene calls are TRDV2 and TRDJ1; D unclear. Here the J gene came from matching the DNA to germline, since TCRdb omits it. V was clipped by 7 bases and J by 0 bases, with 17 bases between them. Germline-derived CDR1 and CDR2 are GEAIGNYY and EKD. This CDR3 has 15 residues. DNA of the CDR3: TGTGCCTGGGCTTACGGAGGGTCGTACACCGATAAACTCATCTTT. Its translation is CAWAYGGSYTDKLIF.

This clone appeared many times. The CDR3 bases are TGTGCTCTTGGGGGCCTTCCTCTCTGGGGGATAGGGGTGTACACCGATAAACTCATCTTT. Its translation is CALGGLPLWGIGVYTDKLIF. The rearrangement joins TRDV1 to TRDJ1, with 10 bases lining up with TRDD3. Matching the DNA to germline supplied the J gene, which TCRdb does not give. The CDR3 runs to 20 residues. V was pared by 4 bases and J by 0 bases, with 17 bases of the junction left unmatched. CDR1 and CDR2 (germline): TSWWSYY, QGS.

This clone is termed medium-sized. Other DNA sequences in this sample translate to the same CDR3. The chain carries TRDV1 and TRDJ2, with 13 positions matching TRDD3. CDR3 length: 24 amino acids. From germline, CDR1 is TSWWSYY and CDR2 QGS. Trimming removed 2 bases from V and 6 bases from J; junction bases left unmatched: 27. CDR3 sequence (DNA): TGTGCTCTTGGGGAATCGATAACCTTCCCACCTTTTACTGGGGGATACGCGGGAGCAGCACAACTCTTCTTT. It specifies CALGESITFPPFTGGYAGAAQLFF.

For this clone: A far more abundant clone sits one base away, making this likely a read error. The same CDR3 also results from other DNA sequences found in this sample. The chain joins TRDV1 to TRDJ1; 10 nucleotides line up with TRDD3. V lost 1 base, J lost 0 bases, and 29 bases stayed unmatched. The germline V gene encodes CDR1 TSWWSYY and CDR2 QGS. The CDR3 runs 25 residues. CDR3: CALGEPRTYQNWGMPRWTYTDKLIF. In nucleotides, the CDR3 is TGTGCTCTTGGGGAACCTAGGACCTACCAGAACTGGGGGATGCCTAGGTGGACATACACCGATAAACTCATCTTT.

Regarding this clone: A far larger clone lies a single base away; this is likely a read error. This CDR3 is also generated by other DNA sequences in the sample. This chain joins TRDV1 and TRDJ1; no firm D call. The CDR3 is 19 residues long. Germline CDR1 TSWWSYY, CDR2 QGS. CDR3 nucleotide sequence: TGTGCTCTTGGGGAAGAAGAGGGGCGTCTAAACTCTTACACTGATAAACTCATCTTT. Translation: CALGEEEGRLNSYTDKLIF.

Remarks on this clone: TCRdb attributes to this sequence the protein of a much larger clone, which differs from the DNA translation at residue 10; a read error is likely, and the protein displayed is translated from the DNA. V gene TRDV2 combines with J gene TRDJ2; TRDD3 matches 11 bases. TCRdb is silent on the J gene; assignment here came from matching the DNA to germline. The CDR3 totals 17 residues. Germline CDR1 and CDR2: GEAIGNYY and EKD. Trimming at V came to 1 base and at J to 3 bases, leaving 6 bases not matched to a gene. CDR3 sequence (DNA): TGTGCCTGTGACACAAGGTGGGGGATACGCCTGACAGCACAACTCTTCTTT. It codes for CACDTRWGIRLTAQLFF.

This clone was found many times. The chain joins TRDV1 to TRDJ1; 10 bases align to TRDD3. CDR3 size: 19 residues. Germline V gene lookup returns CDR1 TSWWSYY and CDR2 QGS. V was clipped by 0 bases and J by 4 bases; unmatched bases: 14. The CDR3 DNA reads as TGTGCTCTTGGGGAACTTTCCCTTACTGGGGGATTGGGCCTCGATAAACTCATCTTT. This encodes CALGELSLTGGLGLDKLIF.

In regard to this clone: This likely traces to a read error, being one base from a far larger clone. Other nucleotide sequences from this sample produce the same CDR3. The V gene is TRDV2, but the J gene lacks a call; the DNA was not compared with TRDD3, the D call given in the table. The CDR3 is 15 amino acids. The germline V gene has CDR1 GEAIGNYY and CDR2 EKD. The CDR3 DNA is TGTGCCTGTGACGTGGTGGGGGGCCAAGGCGATAAACTCATCTTC. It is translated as CACDVVGGQGDKLIF.

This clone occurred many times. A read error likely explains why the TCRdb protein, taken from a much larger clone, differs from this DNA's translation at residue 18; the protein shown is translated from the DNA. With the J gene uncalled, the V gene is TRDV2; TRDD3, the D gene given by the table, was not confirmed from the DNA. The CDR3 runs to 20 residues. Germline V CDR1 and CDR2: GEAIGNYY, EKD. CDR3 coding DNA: TGTGCCTGTGACACCGCGGGATACCCGAAAAGCTCCTGGGACACCCGACAGGTGTTTTTC. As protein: CACDTAGYPKSSWDTRQVFF.

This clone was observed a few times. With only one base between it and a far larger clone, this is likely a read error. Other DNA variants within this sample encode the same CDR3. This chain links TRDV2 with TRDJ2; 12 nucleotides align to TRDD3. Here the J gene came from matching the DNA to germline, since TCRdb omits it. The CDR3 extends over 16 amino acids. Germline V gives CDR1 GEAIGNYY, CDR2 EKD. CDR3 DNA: TGTGCCTGTGACATACTGGGGGATACTTTGACGGCACAACTCTTCTTT. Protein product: CACDILGDTLTAQLFF.

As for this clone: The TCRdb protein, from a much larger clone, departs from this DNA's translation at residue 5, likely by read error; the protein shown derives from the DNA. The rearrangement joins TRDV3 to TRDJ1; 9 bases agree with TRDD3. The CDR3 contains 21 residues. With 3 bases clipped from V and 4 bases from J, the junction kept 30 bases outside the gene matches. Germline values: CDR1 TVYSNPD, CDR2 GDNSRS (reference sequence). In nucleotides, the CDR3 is TGTGCCTTGCCCGAGTCCCCGTTCTACCACTGGGGGAGGACTAATCGCGATAAACTCATCTTT. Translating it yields CALPESPFYHWGRTNRDKLIF.

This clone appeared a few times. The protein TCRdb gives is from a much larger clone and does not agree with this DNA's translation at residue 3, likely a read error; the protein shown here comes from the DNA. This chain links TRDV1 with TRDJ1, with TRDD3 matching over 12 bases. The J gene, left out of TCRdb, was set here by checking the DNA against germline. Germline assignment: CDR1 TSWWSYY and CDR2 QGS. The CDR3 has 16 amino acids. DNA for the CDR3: TGTGCTCCTGGGAATAACTGGGGGATACACGTCGATAAACTCATCTTT. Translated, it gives CAPGNNWGIHVDKLIF.

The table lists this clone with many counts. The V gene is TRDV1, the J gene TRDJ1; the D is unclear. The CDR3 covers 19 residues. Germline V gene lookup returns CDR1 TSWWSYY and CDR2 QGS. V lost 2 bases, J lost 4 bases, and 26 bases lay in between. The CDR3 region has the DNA TGTGCTCTTGGGGAAGAACATGGACATATAGACAAGTACTGCGATAAACTCATCTTT. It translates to CALGEEHGHIDKYCDKLIF.